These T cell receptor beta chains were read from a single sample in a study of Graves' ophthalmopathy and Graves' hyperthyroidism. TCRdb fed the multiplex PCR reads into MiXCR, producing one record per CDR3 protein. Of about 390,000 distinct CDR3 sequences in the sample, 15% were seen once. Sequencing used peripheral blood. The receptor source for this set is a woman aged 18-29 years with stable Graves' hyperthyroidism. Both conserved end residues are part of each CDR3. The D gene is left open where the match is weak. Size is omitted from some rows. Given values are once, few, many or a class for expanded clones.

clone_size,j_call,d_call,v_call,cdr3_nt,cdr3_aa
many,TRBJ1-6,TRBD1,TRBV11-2,TGTGCCAGCAGCGCCGGACAGGGAAGCAGACCCCTCCACTTT,CASSAGQGSRPLHF
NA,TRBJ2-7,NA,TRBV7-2,TGTGCCAGCAGCTTAAACGGATGGAGCTCCTACGAGCAGTACTTC,CASSLNGWSSYEQYF
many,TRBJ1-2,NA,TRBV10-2,TGCGCCAGCACCATGGGGAGCTATGGCTACACCTTC,CASTMGSYGYTF
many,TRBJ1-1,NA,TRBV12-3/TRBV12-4,TGTGCCAGCACCGACAGGCGGAGGGCAATGAACACTGAAGCTTTCTTT,CASTDRRRAMNTEAFF
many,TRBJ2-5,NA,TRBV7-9,TGTGCCAGCAGCTTCTCGGGACGTCAAGAGACCCAGTACTTC,CASSFSGRQETQYF
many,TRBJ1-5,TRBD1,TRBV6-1,TGTGCCAGCAGCTCTGACAGGGGAAGCAATCAGCCCCAGCATTTT,CASSSDRGSNQPQHF
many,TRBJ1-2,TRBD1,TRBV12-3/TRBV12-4,TGTGCCAGCAGGCAGGGACAGGGGGCGGCCTATGGCTACACCTTC,CASRQGQGAAYGYTF
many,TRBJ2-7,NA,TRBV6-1,TGTGCCAGCAGTGATATGGGGTCCTTACCCAGGTTCGCCTACGAGCAGTACTTC,CASSDMGSLPRFAYEQYF
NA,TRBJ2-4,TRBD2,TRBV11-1,TGTGCCAGCAGCCCCCCCTGGCTGGGGGGGGTAGCCAAAAACATTCAGTACTTC,CASSPPWLGGVAKNIQYF
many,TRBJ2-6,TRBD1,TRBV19,TGTGCCAGTAGTCAACGGGGACAGGGATCGTCTGGGGCCAACGTCCTGACTTTC,CASSQRGQGSSGANVLTF
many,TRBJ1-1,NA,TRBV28,TGTGCCAGCAGTTTATATCGGGGCAAGGGGGGAGAGGCTTTCTTT,CASSLYRGKGGEAFF
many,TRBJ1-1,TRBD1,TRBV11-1,TGTGCCAGCAGCGCAGCGGACAGGTTGAACACTGAAGCTTTCTTT,CASSAADRLNTEAFF
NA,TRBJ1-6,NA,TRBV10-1,TGCGCCAGCAGTGAAGGCAGACGAAATTCACCCCTCCACTTT,CASSEGRRNSPLHF
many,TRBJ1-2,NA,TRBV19,TGTGCCAGTAGTTCGGCAGGGTATGGCTACACCTTC,CASSSAGYGYTF
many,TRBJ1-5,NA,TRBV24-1,TGTGCCACCAGTGACGGGGTTCAGCCCCAGCATTTT,CATSDGVQPQHF
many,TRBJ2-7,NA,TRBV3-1,TGTGCCAGCAGCCGGGATGATCTCAACGAGCAGTACTTC,CASSRDDLNEQYF
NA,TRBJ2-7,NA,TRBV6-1,TGTGCCAGCAGTGAAGGGACAGCCCTCTCCTACGAGCAGTACTTC,CASSEGTALSYEQYF
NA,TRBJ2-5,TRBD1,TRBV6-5,TGTGCCAGCAGTTCGGACTGGACAGGGGAGACCCAGTACTTC,CASSSDWTGETQYF
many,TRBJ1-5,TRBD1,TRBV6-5,TGTGCCAGCACCGACAGGGGAGGTCAGCCCCAGCATTTT,CASTDRGGQPQHF
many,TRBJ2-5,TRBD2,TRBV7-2,TGTGCCAGCAGCCTCGGGGGGGCCGGAGGAGAGACCCAGTACTTC,CASSLGGAGGETQYF
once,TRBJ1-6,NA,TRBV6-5,TGTGCCAGCAGTTTGGGCAAGGGGAATTCACCCCTCCACTTT,CASSLGKGNSPLHF
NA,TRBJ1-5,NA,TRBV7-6,TGTGCCAGCAGCGCCGCGGGTTGGCAGCCCCAGCATTTT,CASSAAGWQPQHF
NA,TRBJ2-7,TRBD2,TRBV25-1,TGTGCCAGCAGTGAATCTAGGGGGACTAGCTACTACGAGCAGTACTTC,CASSESRGTSYYEQYF
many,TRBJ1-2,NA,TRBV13,TGTGCCAGCAGCCCGTCCAGGGACTATGGCTACACCTTC,CASSPSRDYGYTF
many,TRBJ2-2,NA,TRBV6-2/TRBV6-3,TGTGCCAGCAGATCACAAGGGACACACACCGGGGAGCTGTTTTTT,CASRSQGTHTGELFF
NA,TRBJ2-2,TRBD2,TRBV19,TGTGCCAGTAGTAGCATAGCGGGGGGGCCTGAAACCGGGGAGCTGTTTTTT,CASSSIAGGPETGELFF